These 23 T cell receptor beta chains came from one sample sequenced in a study of cytomegalovirus exposure and HLA in healthy donors. The PCR employed 60 Vbeta primers together with 13 Jbeta primers. The repertoire was sequenced with immunoSEQ multiplex PCR; TCRdb's copy has only in-frame clones and lacks some. Among some 150,000 clones listed, roughly 76% were seen once. Material for sequencing was PBMCs. Source of these receptors: a female donor in good health and CMV-seronegative.

This chain joins TRBV5-1 and TRBJ1-1; the match to TRBD1 covers 7 bases. CDR3 size: 18 residues. Losses at the gene ends were 0 bases for V and 9 bases for J; bases not matched to a gene: 20. Germline lookup yields CDR1 SGHRS and CDR2 YFSETQ. The CDR3 loop reads CASSLDSRQGMFEGKAFF. CDR3 sequence (DNA): TGCGCCAGCAGCTTGGACTCCCGACAGGGTATGTTTGAGGGGAAAGCTTTCTTT.

The V call is TRBV27, the J call TRBJ2-5; 9 bases are a match to TRBD1. The trim removed 5 bases at V and 11 bases at J, leaving 12 bases unmatched. There are 14 residues in the CDR3. Germline lookup yields CDR1 MNHEY and CDR2 SMNVEV (reference sequence). CDR3 sequence: CASSHRTGVWEQYF. CDR3 DNA sequence: TGTGCCAGCAGTCACCGGACAGGGGTCTGGGAGCAGTACTTC.

This clone was found once. This chain connects TRBV7-9 to TRBJ2-7; the D gene is possibly TRBD2 (5 bases). V was trimmed by 5 bases and J by 5 bases, leaving 16 bases between them. The CDR3 sequence is 14 residues long. From germline, CDR1 is SEHNR and CDR2 FQNEAQ (reference sequence). Here the CDR3 DNA reads TGTGCCAGCAGCGGCACGGGGAATCTGCACGAGCAGTACTTC. It codes for CASSGTGNLHEQYF.

This chain joins TRBV5-1 and TRBJ2-1; 8 bases are shared with TRBD2. The germline gives CDR1 SGHRS, CDR2 YFSETQ. This CDR3 spans 14 amino acids. V was pared by 2 bases and J by 6 bases, with 4 bases of the junction left unmatched. The CDR3 coding sequence is TGCGCCAGCAGCTTAGCGGGAGTTGGCAATGAGCAGTTCTTC. This encodes CASSLAGVGNEQFF.

This chain links TRBV2 with TRBJ2-7; D gene uncertain. Trimming left V 6 bases short and J 2 bases short, with 11 bases between. Germline lookup yields CDR1 SNHLY and CDR2 FYNNEI. The CDR3 is 13 amino acids. As DNA, the CDR3 is TGTGCCAGCAGGAATGCTATAACCTACGAGCAGTACTTC. It specifies CASRNAITYEQYF. Based on the CDR3 plus reference TRBV2 and TRBJ2-7, the full variable domain is EPEVTQTPSHQVTQMGQEVILRCVPISNHLYFYWYRQILGQKVEFLVSFYNNEISEKSEIFDDQFSVERPDGSNFTLKIRSTKLEDSAMYFCASRNAITYEQYFGPGTRLTVT.

V gene TRBV9 combines with J gene TRBJ1-1; tentative D call: TRBD1 (6 bases). This CDR3 has 15 amino acids. The germline gives CDR1 SGDLS, CDR2 YYNGEE. Trimming cost V 4 bases and J 0 bases, with 13 bases left between them. The CDR3 is CASSSLGGVNTEAFF. CDR3 in DNA: TGTGCCAGCAGCTCATTAGGGGGAGTGAACACTGAAGCTTTCTTT.

The V gene is TRBV9, the J gene TRBJ1-1; D is perhaps TRBD1 (5 bases). V lost 3 bases and J lost 3, with 12 bases in between. Germline CDR1 SGDLS, CDR2 YYNGEE. The CDR3 loop spans 14 amino acids. CDR3 in amino acids: CASSGKQAHTEAFF. CDR3 nucleotide sequence: TGTGCCAGCAGCGGGAAACAGGCACACACTGAAGCTTTCTTT.

The J gene is TRBJ1-1, the V gene TRBV7-3; possible D gene TRBD1, 5 bases. The ends were cut back, 2 bases at V and 4 bases at J, with 17 bases in the middle. The CDR3 has 16 residues. CDR1 is SGHTA, CDR2 FQGTGA, per germline. The CDR3 DNA is TGTGCCAGCAGCTTATTCCCAGGCAGGGATGGCACTGAAGCTTTCTTT. Translating it yields CASSLFPGRDGTEAFF.

The V and J genes are TRBV11-3 and TRBJ2-2; 8 bases match TRBD1. In germline, CDR1 is SGHNT, CDR2 YENEEA. The CDR3 sequence is 14 residues long. The ends lost 4 bases at V and 5 bases at J; junction bases unmatched: 3. The CDR3 loop reads CASSSRGRTGELFF. For the CDR3, the DNA is TGTGCCAGCAGCTCCAGGGGGCGAACCGGGGAGCTGTTTTTT. Together with reference TRBV11-3 and TRBJ2-2, the CDR3 gives the full variable domain: EAGVVQSPRYKIIEKKQPVAFWCNPISGHNTLYWYLQNLGQGPELLIRYENEEAVDDSQLPKDRFSAERLKGVDSTLKIQPAELGDSAVYLCASSSRGRTGELFFGEGSRLTVL.

CDR3 amino acids: CASSDTGGRETQYF. CDR3 DNA: TGTGCCAGCAGCGACACAGGGGGTAGAGAGACCCAGTACTTC. The chain joins TRBV9 to TRBJ2-5, with 8 bases identical to TRBD1. The CDR3 runs 14 residues. CDR1 and CDR2 (germline): SGDLS, YYNGEE. V shed 3 bases, J shed 4 bases, and the junction held 5 bases outside the gene matches.

The chain couples TRBV7-9 to TRBJ1-2; the match to TRBD1 covers 7 bases. This CDR3 has 14 amino acids. The V gene end was trimmed by 3 bases and the J gene end by 4 bases; junction bases not matched to a gene: 5. CDR1 and CDR2 (germline): SEHNR, FQNEAQ (reference sequence). CDR3 sequence reads: CASSFVRDSYGYTF. The DNA of the CDR3 is TGTGCCAGCAGCTTCGTCCGGGACAGCTATGGCTACACCTTC. The entire variable domain, with the rest obtained from reference TRBV7-9 and TRBJ1-2, is as follows: DTGVSQNPRHKITKRGQNVTFRCDPISEHNRLYWYRQTLGQGPEFLTYFQNEAQLEKSRLLSDRFSAERPKGSFSTLEIQRTEQGDSAMYLCASSFVRDSYGYTFGSGTRLTVV.

This chain connects TRBV11-2 to TRBJ2-3; 8 bases fit TRBD1. CDR1 is SGHAT and CDR2 is FQNNGV in the germline V gene. After removal of 2 bases from V and 1 base from J, the junction contained 5 bases not matched to a gene. The CDR3 has 16 amino acids. CDR3: CASSLYETGGTDTQYF. CDR3 sequence (DNA): TGTGCCAGCAGCTTATACGAGACAGGGGGCACAGATACGCAGTATTTT.

The chain is built from TRBV7-2 and TRBJ2-3; 11 bases are shared with TRBD2. Germline lookup yields CDR1 SGHTA and CDR2 FQGNSA. Losses at the gene ends were 5 bases for V and 5 bases for J; bases not matched to a gene: 15. The CDR3 covers 18 residues. The CDR3 here is CASSRRGVAGGRGDTQYF. In nucleotides, the CDR3 is TGTGCCAGCAGCCGTCGCGGGGTAGCGGGGGGGCGGGGAGATACGCAGTATTTT.

The chain joins TRBV11-2 to TRBJ1-1; a weak D match, TRBD1 (6 bases). The CDR3 runs to 14 residues. CDR1 and CDR2 from the germline V gene are SGHAT and FQNNGV. V was clipped by 4 bases and J by 2 bases, with 11 bases between them. The CDR3 loop reads CASSSVQGNTEAFF. For the CDR3, the DNA is TGTGCCAGCAGCTCGGTACAGGGAAACACTGAAGCTTTCTTT.

In its sample, this clone was seen a few times. The chain uses TRBV28 and TRBJ2-7; TRBD2 agrees at 11 bases. The CDR3 has 12 residues. The V gene end was trimmed by 10 bases and the J gene end by 8 bases; junction bases not matched to a gene: 7. The germline V gene encodes CDR1 MDHEN and CDR2 SYDVKM. Written as DNA, the CDR3 is TGTGCCACTCAACTAGCGGGAGACCAGCAGTACTTC. Encoded protein: CATQLAGDQQYF.

The count of this clone is one. This CDR3 reads CASSVAEQGVYGYTF. The CDR3 nucleotides read TGTGCCAGCAGCGTAGCGGAACAGGGAGTCTATGGCTACACCTTC. The chain couples TRBV9 to TRBJ1-2, with D perhaps TRBD1 (6 bases). Germline CDR1 is SGDLS and CDR2 is YYNGEE. Trimming took off 0 bases at V and 4 bases at J, with 13 bases between the two ends. The CDR3 loop spans 15 amino acids.

The chain employs TRBV6-1 and TRBJ1-2, with D hard to call. Germline loops: CDR1 MNHNS, CDR2 SASEGT. CDR3 length: 14 amino acids. Trimming took off 8 bases at V and 4 bases at J, with 17 bases between the two ends. CDR3 nucleotide sequence: TGTGCCAGCCTAGGATTTACGGGTGCCTATGGCTACACCTTC. This sequence encodes CASLGFTGAYGYTF.

The CDR3 region is CASVTQPGQLSSAYEQYF. CDR3 nucleotides: TGTGCCAGCGTGACCCAGCCGGGACAGCTCAGTTCAGCCTACGAGCAGTACTTC. The J gene is TRBJ2-7, the V gene TRBV28, with 7 bases that match TRBD1. The CDR3 runs to 18 residues. The germline V gene encodes CDR1 MDHEN and CDR2 SYDVKM. Germline trimming cut 8 bases from V and 2 bases from J; bases unmatched to any gene: 21.

The J gene is TRBJ1-2, the V gene TRBV4-1; no clear D gene. Trimming removed 0 bases at V and 7 bases at J, with 15 bases between. CDR1 is MGHRA, CDR2 YSYEKL, per germline. This CDR3 is 15 amino acids long. CDR3 residues: CASSQDEVFRSGYTF. CDR3 sequence (DNA): TGCGCCAGCAGCCAAGATGAGGTATTTCGTTCTGGCTACACCTTC.

This sequence joins TRBV18 and TRBJ2-2; D possibly corresponds to TRBD1 (5 bases). V was cut by 1 base and J by 4 bases, with 10 bases left in between. Germline values: CDR1 KGHSH, CDR2 LQKENI. This CDR3 has 15 residues. The CDR3 spells CASSPQGLGTGELFF. The CDR3 DNA is TGTGCCAGCTCACCACAGGGGCTCGGCACCGGGGAGCTGTTTTTT. The whole variable domain, remainder taken from reference TRBV18 and TRBJ2-2, is NAGVMQNPRHLVRRRGQEARLRCSPMKGHSHVYWYRQLPEEGLKFMVYLQKENIIDESGMPKERFSAEFPKEGPSILRIQQVVRGDSAAYFCASSPQGLGTGELFFGEGSRLTVL.

V gene TRBV7-9 combines with J gene TRBJ2-2; perhaps TRBD2 as D (5 bases). The CDR3 loop spans 16 amino acids. The germline V gene encodes CDR1 SEHNR and CDR2 FQNEAQ (reference sequence). V lost 7 bases and J lost 5, with 20 bases in between. The CDR3 bases are TGTGCCAGCACCCCTTCTCGATCCTCGGGGACCGGGGAGCTGTTTTTT. This translates into CASTPSRSSGTGELFF.

This clone was seen a few times. The chain combines TRBV7-9 with TRBJ1-2; 8 nucleotides match TRBD1. This CDR3 contains 14 residues. The junction had 4 bases not matched to a gene; V was cut back by 5 bases and J by 2 bases. Germline V CDR1 and CDR2: SEHNR, FQNEAQ (reference sequence). CDR3 region: CASSIGQGNYGYTF. The CDR3 DNA sequence: TGTGCCAGCAGCATCGGACAGGGAAACTATGGCTACACCTTC.

The chain combines TRBV9 with TRBJ2-2; 9 nucleotides line up with TRBD2. Germline V gives CDR1 SGDLS, CDR2 YYNGEE. V trimming: 9 bases; J trimming: 6 bases; junction bases outside the gene matches: 3. The CDR3 spans 12 residues. CDR3 bases: TGTGCCACCACTAGCGGGTCCGGGGAGCTGTTTTTT. This encodes CATTSGSGELFF.